The 20 T cell receptor beta chains listed next were all sequenced from one sample in a study of CD8+CD57+ T cells in acquired aplastic anemia (dated by TCRdb to the late 2010s). The sequencer was an Illumina HiSeq 2000. TCR beta VDJ combination and CDR3 sequence profiling used genomic DNA as the template. TCRdb cleaned the public reads at Q25 with fastp, built clones with MiXCR and kept in-frame beta chains. Rows are combined by CDR3 protein, so each entry shows the most common genes and DNA. Across this sample there are hundreds of thousands of distinct CDR3 sequences, with just under 70% seen only once. In total, the top ten clones hold 3% to 4.5% of the sample. The sequenced sample was sorted CD4+, CD8+, or CD8+CD57+ T cells (not recorded which) from PBMCs. The receptors come from a human donor in good health, serving as a control.

The rearrangement links TRBV7-8 to TRBJ1-1; D gene ambiguous. CDR3 length equals 14 residues. Germline V gives CDR1 SGHVS, CDR2 FQNEAQ. V was clipped by 2 bases and J by 0 bases, with 7 bases between them. CDR3 loop: CASSLRRLNTEAFF. CDR3 nucleotides: TGTGCCAGCAGCTTAAGACGGTTGAACACTGAAGCTTTCTTT.

The chain couples TRBV7-9 to TRBJ2-1; the D gene is possibly TRBD1 (5 bases). The CDR3 runs to 15 residues. Germline V CDR1 and CDR2: SEHNR, FQNEAQ (reference sequence). Trimming cost V 3 bases and J 6 bases, with 15 bases left between them. Here the CDR3 reads CASSFDLTVLNEQFF. CDR3 in DNA: TGTGCCAGCAGCTTCGATTTGACAGTTCTCAATGAGCAGTTCTTC.

This sequence joins TRBV20-1 and TRBJ2-7; a possible D gene is TRBD2 (6 bases). With 5 bases removed from V and 4 bases from J, the gap between germline ends came to 27 bases. Germline V gives CDR1 DFQATT, CDR2 SNEGSKA (reference sequence). This CDR3 has 17 amino acids. The DNA of the CDR3 is TGCAGTGCTCTGGAGGAGGGGACGGAACCGGCCTCATACGAGCAGTACTTC. It yields the protein CSALEEGTEPASYEQYF.

The chain has TRBV20-1 and TRBJ1-1, with unresolved D. The CDR3 is made up of 12 amino acids. V was pared by 2 bases and J by 12 bases, with 16 bases between. Germline V CDR1 and CDR2: DFQATT, SNEGSKA (reference sequence). The DNA of the CDR3 is TGCAGTGCTAGACCAACCCCCGGGGTCTCTTTCTTT. Its translation is CSARPTPGVSFF.

In its sample, this clonotype was seen once. CDR3 coding DNA: TGTGCCAGCAACCGCGGACAGGGAATAGAGGAGACCCAGTACTTC. Encoded protein: CASNRGQGIEETQYF. The V gene is TRBV13, the J gene TRBJ2-5; 8 bases are shared with TRBD1. CDR3 length equals 15 residues. V shed 7 bases, J shed 5 bases, and the junction held 12 bases outside the gene matches. Germline V gives CDR1 PRHDT, CDR2 FYEKMQ (reference sequence). Supplemented by reference TRBV13 and TRBJ2-5, the full variable domain reads AAGVIQSPRHLIKEKRETATLKCYPIPRHDTVYWYQQGPGQDPQFLISFYEKMQSDKGSIPDRFSAQQFSDYHSELNMSSLELGDSALYFCASNRGQGIEETQYFGPGTRLLVL.

Concerning this clonotype itself: An end of the junction does not agree with germline; a read error may underlie this. The chain links TRBV9 to TRBJ2-3, with D maybe TRBD2 (5 bases). Germline lookup yields CDR1 SGDLS and CDR2 YYNGEE. The CDR3 is 14 amino acids. The CDR3 DNA reads TGTGCCAGCAGCATCTCGGGAAGCACAGACACGCAGTATTTT. Translating it yields CASSISGSTDTQYF.

This clonotype came up once. The junction departs from germline at one end; a sequencing error may be responsible. The V call is TRBV5-1, the J call TRBJ2-1; D tentatively reads TRBD1 or TRBD2 (6 bases each). The germline gives CDR1 SGHRS, CDR2 YFSETQ. This CDR3 has 15 residues. The CDR3 nucleotides are TGTGCCAGCAGCCCTTTGCCGGGGGCTAGGGCGCGACAGTTCTTC. It specifies CASSPLPGARARQFF.

The rearrangement links TRBV19 to TRBJ1-2, with TRBD1 matching 9 bases. In germline, CDR1 is LNHDA, CDR2 SQIVND (reference sequence). J gave up 3 bases and V 7 bases, and 12 bases lay outside the gene matches. The CDR3 length is 16 residues. The chain's CDR3 is CASMEGTGLRDYGYTF. The CDR3, as DNA: TGTGCCAGTATGGAAGGGACAGGGTTGAGGGACTATGGCTACACCTTC.

Regarding this clonotype: This CDR3 fails to terminate in the conserved phenylalanine or tryptophan, so it likely reflects a read error. Because the CDR3's place on the DNA is in doubt, the DNA is left out and the CDR3 is given as listed by TCRdb. The chain links TRBV7-8 to TRBJ2-5; TRBD2 is the table's D call and was not checked against the DNA. Germline loops: CDR1 SGHVS, CDR2 FQNEAQ. The CDR3 length equals 8 residues, ends included. The CDR3 here is CASSSGGP.

This clonotype was picked up many times. V and J are TRBV19 and TRBJ2-5, with no clear D. V was pared by 4 bases and J by 0 bases, with 15 bases between. Germline lookup yields CDR1 LNHDA and CDR2 SQIVND (reference sequence). This CDR3 is 16 amino acids long. Here the CDR3 DNA reads TGTGCCAGTAGTAAAGAGACACTTTCGTACCAAGAGACCCAGTACTTC. This sequence encodes CASSKETLSYQETQYF.

In this sample, this clonotype turned up once. At one boundary the junction diverges from the germline segment, which might be a read error. V is TRBV7-4 and J is TRBJ2-3; D gene unclear. The CDR3 contains 13 residues. Germline V CDR1 and CDR2: SGHVT, SQSDAQ. For the CDR3, the DNA is TGTGCCAGCAGCTTAGCAGCCTTTAATACGGAGTATTTC. This translates into CASSLAAFNTEYF.

The chain carries TRBV5-1 and TRBJ1-2, with D hard to call. Germline V gene data show CDR1 as SGHRS and CDR2 as YFSETQ. V gave up 0 bases and J gave up 5 bases, with 8 bases separating them. This CDR3 is 13 amino acids long. This chain's CDR3 is CASSLEWRYGYTF. The CDR3 DNA reads as TGCGCCAGCAGCTTGGAGTGGAGGTATGGCTACACCTTC.

Worth noting for this clonotype: No conserved phenylalanine or tryptophan is present at the end of the CDR3, so a read error is the likely explanation. No DNA is shown, since the ends of the CDR3 on it are uncertain; the CDR3 is the one TCRdb lists. The CDR3: CASSLDCL. The chain couples TRBV9 to TRBJ2-7. Looked up from germline, CDR1 is SGDLS and CDR2 is YYNGEE. Inclusive of both ends, the CDR3 amounts to 8 amino acids.

The chain links TRBV7-6 to TRBJ1-6; D not resolved. Trimming removed 6 bases at V and 0 bases at J, with 12 bases between. This CDR3 contains 16 residues. The V gene's germline CDR1 is SGHVS and CDR2 FNYEAQ. CDR3 in DNA: TGTGCCAGCAGGCCAACGTCCTTCTCCTATAATTCACCCCTCCACTTT. This codes for CASRPTSFSYNSPLHF.

V gene TRBV6-5 combines with J gene TRBJ2-7; maybe TRBD1 (5 bases). In germline, CDR1 is MNHEY, CDR2 SVGAGI. V was pared by 4 bases and J by 0 bases, with 13 bases between. CDR3 length: 15 residues. The CDR3 region is CASSWGRASSYEQYF. Here the CDR3 DNA reads TGTGCCAGCAGTTGGGGCAGGGCGAGCTCCTACGAGCAGTACTTC.

On this clonotype itself: The CDR3 does not end in the conserved phenylalanine or tryptophan, so this is likely a read error. The DNA is omitted, as the CDR3 cannot be located on it reliably, and the CDR3 follows TCRdb's listing. This rearrangement joins TRBV20-1 to TRBJ1-4; the D segment call TRBD1 is taken from the table without a DNA check. Ends included, the CDR3 has 8 residues. Germline CDR1 and CDR2: DFQATT and SNEGSKA (reference sequence). CDR3 protein: CSARSPSG.

This chain joins TRBV7-9 and TRBJ2-5; D not certain. Germline CDR1 SEHNR, CDR2 FQNEAQ (reference sequence). Trimming left V 3 bases short and J 5 bases short, with 19 bases between. The CDR3 loop spans 16 amino acids. This CDR3 reads CASSFPDPSRQETQYF. DNA for the CDR3: TGTGCCAGCAGCTTTCCGGACCCTTCTAGGCAGGAGACCCAGTACTTC. The variable domain in full, completed from reference TRBV7-9 and TRBJ2-5, reads DTGVSQNPRHKITKRGQNVTFRCDPISEHNRLYWYRQTLGQGPEFLTYFQNEAQLEKSRLLSDRFSAERPKGSFSTLEIQRTEQGDSAMYLCASSFPDPSRQETQYFGPGTRLLVL.

The chain recombines TRBV9 with TRBJ2-1; 9 bases match TRBD2. The CDR3 is 14 amino acids. With 3 bases clipped from V and 9 bases from J, the junction kept 7 bases outside the gene matches. Germline V gene sequence: CDR1 SGDLS, CDR2 YYNGEE. Here the CDR3 DNA reads TGTGCCAGCAGCGGGTGGACTAGCGAAGCTGAGCAGTTCTTC. It is translated as CASSGWTSEAEQFF. Complete variable domain (other parts from reference TRBV9 and TRBJ2-1): DSGVTQTPKHLITATGQRVTLRCSPRSGDLSVYWYQQSLDQGLQFLIQYYNGEERAKGNILERFSAQQFPDLHSELNLSSLELGDSALYFCASSGWTSEAEQFFGPGTRLTVL.

This clonotype has just a few counts. This chain connects TRBV19 to TRBJ2-7, with 10 bases lining up with TRBD1. V shed 6 bases and J 3 bases; nucleotides not matched to a gene: 2. This CDR3 region has 13 residues. CDR1 LNHDA and CDR2 SQIVND come from the germline V gene (reference sequence). CDR3 bases: TGTGCCAGTAGAGGGACAGGGGTCTACGAGCAGTACTTC. The encoded protein is CASRGTGVYEQYF.

This clonotype was seen ten or more times. The rearrangement uses TRBV20-1 and TRBJ2-3, with 8 bases matching TRBD2. The CDR3 runs to 12 residues. Losses at the gene ends were 6 bases for V and 7 bases for J; bases not matched to a gene: 6. The germline CDR1 and CDR2 sequences are DFQATT and SNEGSKA (reference sequence). The CDR3 coding sequence is TGCAGTGCACAGACTAGCGCAAATACGCAGTATTTT. Translation: CSAQTSANTQYF.